Following are 24 T cell receptor beta chains from one sample sequenced in a study of monozygotic twins with inflammatory bowel disease. TCRdb re-called the 5' RACE reads and shows each CDR3 protein once, DNA omitted. This sample's table has 330,000 or so distinct CDR3 sequences. The sample comprised blood. The receptors stem from a human donor with ulcerative colitis or Crohn's disease, or a healthy co-twin of an affected twin (not recorded which).

The V gene is TRBV12-3 or TRBV12-4, the J gene TRBJ2-7; TCRdb proposes TRBD1, but this gene call is untestable without DNA. The CDR3 length is 15 residues. The CDR3 here is CASSFGAGRPYEQYF.

The rearrangement links TRBV7-2 to TRBJ2-5; TCRdb lists TRBD2, though no DNA is available to test this call. The CDR3 runs 16 residues. Looked up from germline, CDR1 is SGHTA and CDR2 is FQGNSA. The CDR3 is CASSLGAGGRMETQYF.

The V gene is TRBV5-6, the J gene TRBJ1-6; TCRdb selects TRBD1, and the lack of DNA leaves this call unchecked. This CDR3 has 15 residues. Germline V gene lookup returns CDR1 SGHDT and CDR2 YYEEEE. The CDR3 sequence is CASSFRDRGNSPLHF.

J is TRBJ2-7 and V is TRBV7-8; no DNA is available, so the TRBD1 call from TCRdb remains unchecked. The CDR3 sequence is 15 residues long. The germline CDR1 and CDR2 sequences are SGHVS and FQNEAQ. CDR3 amino acids: CASSMGTGGLCEQYF.

The rearrangement links TRBV20-1 to TRBJ2-7; no DNA is available, so the TRBD1 call from TCRdb remains unchecked. Germline V gives CDR1 DFQATT, CDR2 SNEGSKA (reference sequence). This CDR3 is 16 amino acids long. The CDR3 protein is CSARDESGTAYYEQYF.

V and J are TRBV4-3 and TRBJ2-5; TCRdb's D call, TRBD2, is unchecked because there is no DNA. This CDR3 contains 14 residues. Germline assignment: CDR1 LGHNA and CDR2 YSLEER. The CDR3 sequence is CASSQGLAGGPWYF.

This chain uses TRBV20-1 with TRBJ2-1; the D call from TCRdb, TRBD1, cannot be confirmed without DNA. Germline V gene lookup returns CDR1 DFQATT and CDR2 SNEGSKA (reference sequence). CDR3 size: 14 residues. CDR3 sequence: CSAPPGGSYNEQFF.

The V and J genes are TRBV5-1 and TRBJ1-4; TCRdb proposes TRBD1, but this gene call is untestable without DNA. Germline CDR1 is SGHRS and CDR2 is YFSETQ. This CDR3 has 15 amino acids. CDR3 amino acids: CASSEYRGRYEKLFF. Together with reference TRBV5-1 and TRBJ1-4, the CDR3 gives the full variable domain: KAGVTQTPRYLIKTRGQQVTLSCSPISGHRSVSWYQQTPGQGLQFLFEYFSETQRNKGNFPGRFSGRQFSNSRSEMNVSTLELGDSALYLCASSEYRGRYEKLFFGSGTQLSVL.

The chain has TRBV7-8 and TRBJ2-7; TCRdb indicates TRBD1, and absent DNA this call remains unverified. The CDR3 totals 15 residues. CDR1 SGHVS and CDR2 FQNEAQ come from the germline V gene. CDR3 loop: CASSFWDRTTYEQYF.

CDR3 sequence reads: CASNSPALPLPNEQFF. The V and J genes are TRBV7-8 and TRBJ2-1; with no DNA, the TCRdb D assignment of TRBD1 cannot be verified. Germline lookup yields CDR1 SGHVS and CDR2 FQNEAQ. This CDR3 spans 16 amino acids.

The rearrangement links TRBV2 to TRBJ2-6; TCRdb lists TRBD2, though no DNA is available to test this call. The CDR3 spans 16 residues. Germline CDR1 and CDR2: SNHLY and FYNNEI. CDR3 protein: CASKDRSVSGANVLTF. Variable domain in full (rest from reference TRBV2 and TRBJ2-6): EPEVTQTPSHQVTQMGQEVILRCVPISNHLYFYWYRQILGQKVEFLVSFYNNEISEKSEIFDDQFSVERPDGSNFTLKIRSTKLEDSAMYFCASKDRSVSGANVLTFGAGSRLTVL.

V usage is TRBV6-5 and J usage is TRBJ2-7; the TCRdb D gene call, TRBD1, has no DNA to confirm it. The length of the CDR3 is 15 residues. The germline V gene encodes CDR1 MNHEY and CDR2 SVGAGI. This CDR3 reads CASSSDRGRAYEQYF.

V is TRBV11-2 and J is TRBJ1-2. Germline V lookup: CDR1 SGHAT, CDR2 FQNNGV. The CDR3 is 13 residues long. The CDR3 is CASSLGGLAGYTF. The full variable domain, rest sourced from reference TRBV11-2 and TRBJ1-2, is EAGVAQSPRYKIIEKRQSVAFWCNPISGHATLYWYQQILGQGPKLLIQFQNNGVVDDSQLPKDRFSAERLKGVDSTLKIQPAKLEDSAVYLCASSLGGLAGYTFGSGTRLTVV.

The CDR3 protein is CTSSQDDRVNEQFF. The J gene is TRBJ2-1, the V gene TRBV4-3; TCRdb designates TRBD1, a call that cannot be tested without DNA. Looked up from germline, CDR1 is LGHNA and CDR2 is YSLEER. CDR3 length: 14 amino acids.

The V gene is TRBV6-1, the J gene TRBJ1-6; TCRdb gives TRBD1 as the D gene, but with no DNA this cannot be confirmed. Germline CDR1 MNHNS, CDR2 SASEGT. There are 14 residues in the CDR3. CDR3 in amino acids: CASRTNRADSPLHF.

The V and J genes are TRBV20-1 and TRBJ2-2; TCRdb returns TRBD1, unconfirmable since there is no DNA. This CDR3 has 14 residues. Germline-derived CDR1 and CDR2 are DFQATT and SNEGSKA (reference sequence). The CDR3: CSAAGTGDTGELFF.

The V and J genes are TRBV20-1 and TRBJ1-5. The CDR3 runs 15 residues. Germline V gene data show CDR1 as DFQATT and CDR2 as SNEGSKA (reference sequence). CDR3 in amino acids: CSAHGPGVGNQPQHF.

The chain combines TRBV5-4 with TRBJ2-3; TCRdb designates TRBD2, a call that cannot be tested without DNA. Germline CDR1 reads SGHNT; CDR2 reads YYREEE (reference sequence). The length of the CDR3 is 16 residues. This CDR3 is CASSPTSGTGSGTQYF.

This chain connects TRBV11-2 to TRBJ2-2; no DNA is available, so the TRBD1 call from TCRdb remains unchecked. The CDR3 covers 15 residues. Germline V gene lookup returns CDR1 SGHAT and CDR2 FQNNGV. The CDR3 is CASSLEPGATGELFF.

V gene TRBV24-1 combines with J gene TRBJ2-2. The CDR3 has 13 amino acids. Germline V gene data show CDR1 as KGHDR and CDR2 as SFDVKD. The CDR3 reads CATGKLNTGELFF.

This chain joins TRBV14 and TRBJ2-2; TCRdb designates TRBD1, a call that cannot be tested without DNA. CDR1 and CDR2 (germline): SGHDN, FVKESK. This CDR3 contains 16 residues. The CDR3 reads CASSQEARGLSGELFF.

CDR3 amino acids: CAWSYRGLSGNTIYF. V gene TRBV30 combines with J gene TRBJ1-3; there is no DNA to check the TCRdb D call of TRBD1. Germline V gene sequence: CDR1 GTSNPN, CDR2 SVGIG (reference sequence). This CDR3 comprises 15 residues.

This chain joins TRBV12-3 or TRBV12-4 and TRBJ1-4. This CDR3 has 15 residues. The CDR3 protein is CASSLGHSREEKLFF.

The chain links TRBV6-1 to TRBJ1-6; TCRdb's D call, TRBD1, is unchecked because there is no DNA. This CDR3 has 14 amino acids. Per the germline V gene, CDR1 is MNHNS and CDR2 is SASEGT. This CDR3 reads CASSGQGANSPLHF.